This TCR beta chain appears in the sequencing data of a study of blood T cell repertoires in COVID-19. Whole-study context: Material from acute and convalescent COVID-19 was sourced from the United States, Italy and Spain.

Trimming took off 2 bases at V and 6 bases at J, with 11 bases between the two ends. CDR3 length equals 13 residues. Germline assignment: CDR1 MNHEY and CDR2 SVGAGI. In the authors' methods: Amplification from reference gene primers served as the basis for estimated nucleated cell counts. Profiled with immunoSEQ multiplex PCR; TCRdb holds only in-frame clones, not every one. V and J calls and clone size are copied from that table; D and trimming were computed from the DNA. The sample carries around 26,000 clones, less than 80% recorded once. The receptor was derived from a man aged 70 or older with acute or convalescent COVID-19. J is TRBJ2-7 and V is TRBV6-5; maybe TRBD1 (6 bases). Material for sequencing was peripheral blood. CDR3: CASSYVQGSEQYF. For the CDR3, the DNA is TGTGCCAGCAGTTACGTACAGGGCTCCGAGCAGTACTTC.